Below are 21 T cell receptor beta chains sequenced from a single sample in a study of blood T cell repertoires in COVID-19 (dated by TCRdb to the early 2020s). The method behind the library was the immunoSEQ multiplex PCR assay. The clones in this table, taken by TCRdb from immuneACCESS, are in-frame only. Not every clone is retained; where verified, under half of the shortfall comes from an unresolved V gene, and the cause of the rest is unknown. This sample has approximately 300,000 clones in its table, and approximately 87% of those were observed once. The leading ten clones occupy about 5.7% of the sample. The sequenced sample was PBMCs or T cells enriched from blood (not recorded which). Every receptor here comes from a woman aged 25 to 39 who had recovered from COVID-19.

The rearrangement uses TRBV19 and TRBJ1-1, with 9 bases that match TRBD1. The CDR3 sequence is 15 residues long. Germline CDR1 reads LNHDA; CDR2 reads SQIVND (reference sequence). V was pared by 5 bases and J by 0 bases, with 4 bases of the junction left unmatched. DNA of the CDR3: TGTGCCAGTAGTTCACACAGGGGGCTGAACACTGAAGCTTTCTTT. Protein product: CASSSHRGLNTEAFF.

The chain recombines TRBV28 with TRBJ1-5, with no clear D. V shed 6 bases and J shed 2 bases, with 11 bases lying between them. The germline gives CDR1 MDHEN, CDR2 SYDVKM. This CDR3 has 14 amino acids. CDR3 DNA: TGTGCCAGCAGGGACCGGAGGGGCAATCAGCCCCAGCATTTT. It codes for CASRDRRGNQPQHF.

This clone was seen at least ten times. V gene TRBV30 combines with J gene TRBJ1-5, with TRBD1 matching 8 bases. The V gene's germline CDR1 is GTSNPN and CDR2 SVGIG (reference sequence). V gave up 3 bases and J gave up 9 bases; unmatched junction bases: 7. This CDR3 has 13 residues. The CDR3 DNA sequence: TGTGCCTGGAGCACAGGGGGTCTTGGGCCCCAGCATTTT. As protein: CAWSTGGLGPQHF.

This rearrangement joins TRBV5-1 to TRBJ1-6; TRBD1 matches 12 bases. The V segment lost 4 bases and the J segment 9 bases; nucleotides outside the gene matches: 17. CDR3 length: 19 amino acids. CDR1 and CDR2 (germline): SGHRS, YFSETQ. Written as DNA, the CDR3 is TGCGCCAGCAGCCGTGGGGGGACAGGGGGCGAAAGGACCAGTTCACCCCTCCACTTT. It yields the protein CASSRGGTGGERTSSPLHF.

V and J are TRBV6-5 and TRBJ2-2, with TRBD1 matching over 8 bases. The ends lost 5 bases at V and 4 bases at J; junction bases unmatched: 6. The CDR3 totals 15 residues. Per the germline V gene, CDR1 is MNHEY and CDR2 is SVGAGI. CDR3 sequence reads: CASSRQGRRTGELFF. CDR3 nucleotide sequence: TGTGCCAGCAGTCGACAGGGGCGTCGCACCGGGGAGCTGTTTTTT.

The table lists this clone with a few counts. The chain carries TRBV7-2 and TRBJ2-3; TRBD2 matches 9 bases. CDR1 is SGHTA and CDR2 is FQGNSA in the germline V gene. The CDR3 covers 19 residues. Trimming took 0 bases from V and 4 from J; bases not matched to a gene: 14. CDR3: CASSLARRTSAREADTQYF. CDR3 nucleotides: TGTGCCAGCAGCTTAGCGAGGAGGACTAGCGCCCGGGAGGCAGATACGCAGTATTTT.

The CDR3 DNA reads as TGTGCCAGCAGGCCGTTACAGGGGGCGATCCGACTGGTACAGCCCCAGCATTTT. Amino acids: CASRPLQGAIRLVQPQHF. The rearrangement uses TRBV28 and TRBJ1-5; 9 positions agree with TRBD1. The CDR3 contains 18 residues. V gave up 6 bases and J gave up 7 bases; unmatched junction bases: 19. The germline V gene has CDR1 MDHEN and CDR2 SYDVKM.

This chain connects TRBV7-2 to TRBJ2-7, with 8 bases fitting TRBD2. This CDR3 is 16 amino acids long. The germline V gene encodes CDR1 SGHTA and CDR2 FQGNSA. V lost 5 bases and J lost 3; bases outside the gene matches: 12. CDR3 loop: CASSRPPGLGHYEQYF. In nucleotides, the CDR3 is TGTGCCAGCAGCCGTCCCCCGGGACTAGGACACTACGAGCAGTACTTC.

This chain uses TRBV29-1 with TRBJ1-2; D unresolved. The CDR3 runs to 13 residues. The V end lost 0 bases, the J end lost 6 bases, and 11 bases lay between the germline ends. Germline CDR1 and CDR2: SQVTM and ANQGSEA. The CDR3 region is CSVEEGGIDGYTF. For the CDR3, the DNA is TGCAGCGTTGAAGAGGGAGGGATCGATGGCTACACCTTC.

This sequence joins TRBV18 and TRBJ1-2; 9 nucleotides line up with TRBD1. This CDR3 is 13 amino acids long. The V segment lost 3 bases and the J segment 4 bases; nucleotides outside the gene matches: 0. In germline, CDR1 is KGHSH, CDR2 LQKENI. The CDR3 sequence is CASSPGQGYGYTF. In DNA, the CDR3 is TGTGCCAGCTCACCGGGACAGGGCTATGGCTACACCTTC.

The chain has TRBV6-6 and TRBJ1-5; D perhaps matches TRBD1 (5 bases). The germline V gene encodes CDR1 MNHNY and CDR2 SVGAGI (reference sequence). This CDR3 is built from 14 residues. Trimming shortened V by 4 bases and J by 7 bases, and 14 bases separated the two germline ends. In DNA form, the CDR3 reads TGTGCCAGCAGTTTACGTCAGGGCGGCCAGCCCCAGCATTTT. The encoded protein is CASSLRQGGQPQHF.

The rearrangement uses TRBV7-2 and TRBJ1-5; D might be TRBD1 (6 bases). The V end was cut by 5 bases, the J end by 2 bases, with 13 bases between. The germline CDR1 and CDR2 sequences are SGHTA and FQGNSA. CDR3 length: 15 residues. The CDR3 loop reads CASSIQGGRNQPQHF. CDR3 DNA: TGTGCCAGCAGCATACAGGGTGGACGCAATCAGCCCCAGCATTTT.

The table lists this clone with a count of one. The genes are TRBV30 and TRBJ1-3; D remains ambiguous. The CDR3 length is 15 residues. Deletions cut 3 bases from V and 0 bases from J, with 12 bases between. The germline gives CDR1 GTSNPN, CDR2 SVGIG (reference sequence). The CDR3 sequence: CAWRGGRYSGNTIYF. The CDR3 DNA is TGTGCCTGGAGAGGTGGCAGGTACTCTGGAAACACCATATATTTT.

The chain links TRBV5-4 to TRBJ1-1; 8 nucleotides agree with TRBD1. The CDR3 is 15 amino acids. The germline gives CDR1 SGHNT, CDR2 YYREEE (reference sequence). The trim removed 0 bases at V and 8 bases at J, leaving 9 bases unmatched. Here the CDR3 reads CASSLVQGATSEAFF. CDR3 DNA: TGTGCCAGCAGCTTGGTCCAGGGGGCCACATCGGAAGCTTTCTTT.

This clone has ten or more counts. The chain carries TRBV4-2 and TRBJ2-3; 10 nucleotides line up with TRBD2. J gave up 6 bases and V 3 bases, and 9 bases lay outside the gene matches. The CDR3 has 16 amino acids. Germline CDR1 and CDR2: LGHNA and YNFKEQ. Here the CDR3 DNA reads TGTGCCAGCAGCCAGGGGGAGCGGGGGGGCCCGGATACGCAGTATTTT. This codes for CASSQGERGGPDTQYF.

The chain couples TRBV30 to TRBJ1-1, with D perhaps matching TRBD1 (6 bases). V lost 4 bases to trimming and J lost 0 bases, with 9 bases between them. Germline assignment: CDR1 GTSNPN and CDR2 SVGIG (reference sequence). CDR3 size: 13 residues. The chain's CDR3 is CAWTRQVNTEAFF. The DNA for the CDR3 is TGTGCCTGGACCCGACAGGTGAACACTGAAGCTTTCTTT.

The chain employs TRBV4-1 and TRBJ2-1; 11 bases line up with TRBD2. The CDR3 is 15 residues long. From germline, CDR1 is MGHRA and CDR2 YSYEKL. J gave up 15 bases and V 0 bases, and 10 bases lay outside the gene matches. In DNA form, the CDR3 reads TGCGCCAGCAGCCAAGATCAACTAGCGGGGGTTAGTGCGTTCTTC. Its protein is CASSQDQLAGVSAFF.

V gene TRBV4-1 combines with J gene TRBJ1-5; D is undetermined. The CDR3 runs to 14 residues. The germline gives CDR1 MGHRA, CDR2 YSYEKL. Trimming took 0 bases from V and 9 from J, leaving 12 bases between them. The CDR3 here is CASSQDTGLGPQHF. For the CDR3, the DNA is TGCGCCAGCAGCCAAGATACGGGTTTGGGGCCCCAGCATTTT.

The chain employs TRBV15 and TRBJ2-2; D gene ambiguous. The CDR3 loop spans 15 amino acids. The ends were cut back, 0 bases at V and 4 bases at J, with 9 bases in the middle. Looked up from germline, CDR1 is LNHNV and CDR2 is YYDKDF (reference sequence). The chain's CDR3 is CATSRDSRSTGELFF. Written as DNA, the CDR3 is TGTGCCACCAGCAGAGATAGCCGGAGCACCGGGGAGCTGTTTTTT.

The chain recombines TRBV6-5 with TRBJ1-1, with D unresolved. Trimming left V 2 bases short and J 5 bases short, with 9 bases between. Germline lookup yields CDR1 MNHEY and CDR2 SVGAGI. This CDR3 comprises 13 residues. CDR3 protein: CASSYETRTEAFF. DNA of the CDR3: TGTGCCAGCAGTTACGAGACGAGGACTGAAGCTTTCTTT.

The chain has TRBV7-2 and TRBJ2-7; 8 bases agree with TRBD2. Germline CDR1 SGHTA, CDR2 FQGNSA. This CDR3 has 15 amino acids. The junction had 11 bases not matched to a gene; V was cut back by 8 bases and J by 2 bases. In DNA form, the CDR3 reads TGTGCCAGCTCAGGAGCGGGGGTCGACACCTACGAGCAGTACTTC. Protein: CASSGAGVDTYEQYF.